The subject of this entry is one TCR beta chain. The data are from a study of OX40 agonist ivuxolimab in advanced cancers. Profiled with immunoSEQ multiplex PCR; TCRdb holds only in-frame clones, not every one. This table has tens of thousands of clones, roughly 89% appearing once. Germline CDR1 reads LNHDA; CDR2 reads SQIVND (reference sequence). The CDR3 is 11 residues long. Between the trimmed V and J ends, which lost 7 bases and 5 bases, there was a span of 6 bases. This chain links TRBV19 with TRBJ2-1; no definite D call. This clonotype was obtained from an adult with an advanced solid tumor such as melanoma, head and neck, liver or kidney cancer. This material consisted of CD4+ or CD8+ T cells sorted from blood, taken in a trial of the OX40 agonist ivuxolimab. CDR3 in amino acids: CASNRNNEQFF. Here the CDR3 DNA reads TGTGCCAGTAATAGGAACAATGAGCAGTTCTTC. Looking up the rest from reference TRBV19 and TRBJ2-1 gives the full variable domain: DGGITQSPKYLFRKEGQNVTLSCEQNLNHDAMYWYRQDPGQGLRLIYYSQIVNDFQKGDIAEGYSVSREKKESFPLTVTSAQKNPTAFYLCASNRNNEQFFGPGTRLTVL.